This T cell receptor (beta chain) was captured in a study of Ad26.COV2.S vaccination and SARS-CoV-2 variants (dated by TCRdb to 2020 to 2022). About the full investigation: Donors in the vaccine arm were drawn from COV1001, a phase I-IIa trial of Ad26.COV2.S in healthy adults that was multicentre, randomized, double-blind and placebo-controlled. Throughout the experiments and outcome assessment, investigators stayed blinded to trial group allocation. A total of approximately 32 samples were included in the TCR-sequenced set, comprising roughly 19 Ad26.COV2.S vaccine recipients, 5 placebo recipients and 8 SARS-CoV-2 convalescent individuals. Dosing of Ad26.COV2.S was intramuscular, at either 5x10^10 or 1x10^11 viral particles, delivered as one shot or as two shots spaced 56 days apart. Trial participants were randomized into five groups of five, in which low-dose or high-dose Ad26.COV2.S was given once or twice, or placebo was given on both occasions. The specificity and breadth of SARS-CoV-2-reactive T cell receptors after Ad26.COV2.S vaccination were assessed by TCRbeta repertoire sequencing. Results and caveats for the whole study, not just this receptor: After vaccination, spike-specific CD8+ and CD4+ T cell responses were reported to show substantial breadth. Ad26.COV2.S recipients had higher spike-specific TCR breadth than placebo recipients (P = 0.0014). The authors noted that total T cell responses may have been underestimated by the TCR breadth and depth analyses. Vaccine and placebo recipients had comparable non-spike TCR breadth, which fits with the vaccine containing only spike. Comparing responses between vaccine doses or regimens was not something the study was powered to do.

In light of the paper, this sample's treatment or condition label describes: some 20 received Ad26.COV2.S at low or high dose, single or two shots; about 5 received placebo; per-sample allocation not given. For vaccine and placebo recipients, repertoires were sequenced using samples collected on day 63 after the first injection. In Cohort 1b, 20 to 25 adults aged 18-55 years were enrolled at a single site in Boston, USA, between 29 July and 7 August 2020. Ad26.COV2.S was a replication-incompetent adenovirus type 26 vector that expressed a prefusion-stabilized SARS-CoV-2 spike protein derived from the original Wuhan strain. V was cut back by 6 bases and J by 2 bases, leaving a gap of 17 bases between them. Measured from the cysteine to the phenylalanine, the CDR3 is 16 residues long. Only the CDR3 DNA is retained, 48 bases long and in frame from the first base. From the germline V gene, CDR1 is KGHSH and CDR2 is LQKENI.

For this clone: This receptor's antigen is unknown. Within one base of it there is no much larger clone, and no base qualities were kept.

The immunoSEQ Assay was used to sequence TCRbeta CDR3 regions. After extraction, genomic DNA underwent amplification by bias-controlled multiplex PCR, followed by high-throughput sequencing. Per the original workflow: To quantify the absolute abundance of each unique TCRbeta CDR3 region, sequences were collapsed and filtered. T cell fraction was estimated by normalizing TCRbeta template counts to usable DNA, which was measured by amplifying reference genes present in all nucleated cells. Repertoire TCRs were annotated as SARS-CoV-2-specific by exact matching of V gene, CDR3 amino acid sequence and J gene to a known reactive TCR set. The reference SARS-CoV-2 TCR set came from MIRA and was filtered for enrichment in COVID-19-positive ImmuneCODE repertoires, removing public or cross-reactive TCRs. Using the MIRA antigens, annotated TCRs were further analysed by specific ORF or by position within an ORF. Depth was the summed frequency of annotated unique rearrangements, while breadth was defined as annotated unique rearrangements over total unique productive rearrangements. Group comparisons of TCR breadth used two-sided Wilcoxon rank-sum tests. TCRdb stores this immuneACCESS table with in-frame sequences only. Part of the clones is absent; in the studies checked, under half of the shortfall reflects unresolved V genes, and no reason is known for the rest. V and J calls and clone size come straight from that table; D and trimming were deduced from the DNA. Recorded for this sample are fewer than 800,000 clones; around 90% of them occurred a single time. Roughly 1.5% of the sample is held by the ten biggest clonotypes.

This TCR was sampled from a person between 18 and 60 years old who received the Ad26.COV2.S COVID-19 vaccine or a placebo. The V and J genes are TRBV18 and TRBJ1-5; TRBD1 is perhaps the D gene, given 6 matching bases. The sample consisted of peripheral blood, taken in a trial of Ad26.COV2.S vaccine versus placebo. The CDR3 in this case is CASSPREGGGNQPQHF. The nucleotide sequence is TGTGCCAGCTCGCCCAGAGAGGGGGGAGGCAATCAGCCCCAGCATTTT.